This section outlines one T cell receptor beta chain sequence together with its context. The data stem from a study of shared clonotypes between healthy human individuals. Study background: Donors, aged 18 to 49, were two women and a few men.

This CDR3 has 15 amino acids. V was clipped by 2 bases and J by 7 bases, with 17 bases between them. Germline V CDR1 and CDR2: MNHEY, SVGAGI. About 30,000 T cell genomes (around 200 ng DNA) went into each sorted-subset replicate. TCRdb's table, derived via immunoSEQ multiplex PCR, lists solely in-frame clones and lacks some. The data contain some 1.5 million clones, approximately 98% of them singletons. J is TRBJ1-2 and V is TRBV6-5; D not certain. This TCR derives from a man aged 30-40 years in good health. The sample taken for sequencing was naive CD4+ T cells sorted from blood. As for subset: CD45RA+ positively selected. CDR3 region: CASSYRKGEKGGYTF. The CDR3, as DNA: TGTGCCAGCAGTTACCGCAAGGGTGAGAAGGGTGGCTACACCTTC.